This T cell receptor beta chain was recorded in a study of T-cell reconstitution after alpha-beta-depleted transplantation in children. This clonotype was observed a handful of times. The TCRbeta library incorporated unique molecular identifiers. MiXCR was run by TCRdb on the PCR reads, yielding one entry per CDR3 protein. The sample records roughly 570,000 distinct CDR3 sequences, over 25% being singletons. The receptor was isolated from a boy under two years old with Wiskott-Aldrich syndrome, due to receive a stem cell transplant. The material sequenced was PBMCs, taken before TCRalphabeta/CD19-depleted stem cell transplant.

The CDR3 nucleotides are TGCACCAACGCCGGGACAGGCTCAGATACGCAGTATTTT. The encoded protein is CTNAGTGSDTQYF. The V and J genes are TRBV20-1 and TRBJ2-3; 8 bases match TRBD1. Germline-derived CDR1 and CDR2 are DFQATT and SNEGSKA (reference sequence). This CDR3 comprises 13 residues.